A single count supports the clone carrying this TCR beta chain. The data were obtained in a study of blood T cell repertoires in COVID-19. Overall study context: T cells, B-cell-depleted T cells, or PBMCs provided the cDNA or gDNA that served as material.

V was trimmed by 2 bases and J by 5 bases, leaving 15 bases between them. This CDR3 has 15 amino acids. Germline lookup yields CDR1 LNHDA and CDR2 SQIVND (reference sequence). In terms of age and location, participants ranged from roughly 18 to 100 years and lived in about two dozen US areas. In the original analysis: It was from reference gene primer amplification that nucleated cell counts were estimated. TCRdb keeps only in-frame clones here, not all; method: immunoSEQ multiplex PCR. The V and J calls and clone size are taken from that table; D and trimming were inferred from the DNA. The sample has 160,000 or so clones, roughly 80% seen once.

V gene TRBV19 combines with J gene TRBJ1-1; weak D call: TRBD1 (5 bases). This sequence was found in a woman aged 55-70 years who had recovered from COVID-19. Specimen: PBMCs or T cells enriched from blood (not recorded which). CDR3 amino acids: CASSIPSGGRTEAFF. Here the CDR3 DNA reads TGTGCCAGTAGTATACCCTCCGGGGGGAGGACTGAAGCTTTCTTT.